This T cell receptor (beta chain) was captured by sequencing in a study of cytomegalovirus exposure and HLA in healthy donors. With regard to this clone: Its antigen is not known.

PCR primers comprised 60 Vbeta and 13 Jbeta primers. Sequencing used immunoSEQ multiplex PCR; TCRdb keeps in-frame clones, though not all of them. In the table there are over 110,000 clones, approximately 84% of which are singletons. The CDR3 has 17 residues. The V segment lost 1 base and the J segment 2 bases; nucleotides outside the gene matches: 3. Per germline, CDR1 LGHNA and CDR2 YNFKEQ. Findings and limits, study-wide: One variant, a missense change in DCLRE1C, was linked in a later analysis to TCR beta V- and J-gene trimming. In the analysis, some V segments, TRBV6-2 and TRBV6-3 included, were excluded as indistinguishable. A few of the chains that were CMV-associated were confirmed in vitro to be specific for CMV antigens.

This receptor was obtained from a woman aged 55-70 years in good health and CMV-seropositive. Sequences were obtained from PBMCs. The chain carries TRBV4-2 and TRBJ2-5, with TRBD2 matching over 14 bases. The CDR3 here is CASSQVGLAGGQETQYF. In nucleotides, the CDR3 is TGTGCCAGCAGCCAAGTCGGACTAGCGGGAGGTCAAGAGACCCAGTACTTC.